Following are 17 T cell receptor beta chains from one sample sequenced in a study of cytomegalovirus exposure and HLA in healthy donors. This PCR relied on a set of 60 Vbeta primers and 13 Jbeta primers. The method was immunoSEQ multiplex PCR; TCRdb's version includes in-frame clones alone and lacks a portion of them. Of about 140,000 clones listed, 70% to 80% were seen once; the top ten hold about 6.8%. The sample comprised PBMCs. All receptors derive from a man aged 40-55 years in good health and CMV-seropositive.

In regard to this clone: The germline gene is not matched at one end of the junction; a read error may be the cause. The chain combines TRBV11-2 with TRBJ2-5; 7 positions agree with TRBD1. This CDR3 spans 13 amino acids. The germline V gene encodes CDR1 SGHAT and CDR2 FQNNGV. The CDR3 protein is CASRFRGKETQYF. For the CDR3, the DNA is TGTGCCAGCCGCTTCAGGGGGAAAGAGACCCAGTACTTC.

The J gene is TRBJ2-7, the V gene TRBV2, with 9 bases matching TRBD2. With V trimmed by 8 bases and J by 0 bases, 8 bases remained unmatched. The CDR3 has 15 residues. Per germline, CDR1 SNHLY and CDR2 FYNNEI. The CDR3 loop is CASGTLAGVSYEQYF. In DNA form, the CDR3 reads TGTGCCAGCGGAACACTAGCGGGTGTCTCCTACGAGCAGTACTTC.

This clone appeared once. The rearrangement uses TRBV5-5 and TRBJ2-7, with 9 bases lining up with TRBD1. The J segment lost 0 bases and the V segment lost 2 bases, leaving 3 bases of the junction unmatched. CDR1 is SGHKS, CDR2 YYEKEE, per germline (reference sequence). The length of the CDR3 is 15 residues. CDR3 nucleotides: TGTGCCAGCAGCTTCACAGGGGGCAGCTCCTACGAGCAGTACTTC. It yields the protein CASSFTGGSSYEQYF.

This clone has a single count. J is TRBJ1-5 and V is TRBV6-5; weak D call: TRBD1 (5 bases). The CDR3 spans 15 residues. Germline CDR1 is MNHEY and CDR2 is SVGAGI. V was clipped by 0 bases and J by 10 bases, with 16 bases between them. This chain's CDR3 is CASSYSNAGQGPQHF. The CDR3 DNA is TGTGCCAGCAGTTACTCGAATGCCGGCCAGGGACCCCAGCATTTT.

The chain links TRBV5-1 to TRBJ1-5, with 8 bases lining up with TRBD1. Trimming at V came to 1 base and at J to 6 bases, leaving 0 bases not matched to a gene. This CDR3 is built from 13 residues. Germline CDR1 SGHRS, CDR2 YFSETQ. CDR3 nucleotides: TGCGCCAGCAGCTTGACAGGGGGTCAGCCCCAGCATTTT. As protein: CASSLTGGQPQHF.

The J gene is TRBJ1-2, the V gene TRBV6-4; the D is unclear. The CDR3 loop spans 14 amino acids. Trimming removed 2 bases at V and 0 bases at J, with 7 bases between. Germline CDR1 is MRHNA and CDR2 is SNTAGT. CDR3 DNA: TGTGCCAGCAGTGACGGGCAGTCTAACTATGGCTACACCTTC. This gives the protein CASSDGQSNYGYTF.

This clone was observed a handful of times. The chain has TRBV4-2 and TRBJ1-2, with 8 bases lining up with TRBD1. The CDR3 is 14 amino acids. The germline V gene encodes CDR1 LGHNA and CDR2 YNFKEQ. The trim removed 6 bases at V and 1 base at J, leaving 4 bases unmatched. CDR3 residues: CASSLQGVNYGYTF. Written as DNA, the CDR3 is TGTGCCAGCAGTCTACAGGGGGTTAACTATGGCTACACCTTC.

The chain recombines TRBV5-1 with TRBJ2-3, with 9 positions matching TRBD1. J lost 0 bases, V lost 8 bases, and 7 bases had no gene match. The CDR3 runs to 15 residues. Per germline, CDR1 SGHRS and CDR2 YFSETQ. DNA of the CDR3: TGCGCCAGTCAGGGGGACAGGGATAGCACAGATACGCAGTATTTT. It encodes CASQGDRDSTDTQYF.

This clone was counted once. The V gene is TRBV9, the J gene TRBJ2-1; maybe TRBD1 (5 bases). The CDR3 consists of 14 residues. CDR1 SGDLS and CDR2 YYNGEE come from the germline V gene. V lost 3 bases, J lost 9 bases, and 16 bases lay in between. CDR3 nucleotides: TGTGCCAGCAGCGACAGACGGCCCGACAGTGAGCAGTTCTTC. Amino acid sequence: CASSDRRPDSEQFF.

DNA for the CDR3: TGTGCCAGCACCCGCGACAGGGGTTTGGATGAGCAGTTCTTC. This sequence encodes CASTRDRGLDEQFF. The chain couples TRBV27 to TRBJ2-1; 8 bases map to TRBD1. V lost 7 bases to trimming and J lost 8 bases; unmatched junction nucleotides: 10. Germline CDR1 reads MNHEY; CDR2 reads SMNVEV (reference sequence). The CDR3 spans 14 residues.

This chain uses TRBV7-9 with TRBJ1-2; weak D call: TRBD1 (5 bases). Germline V gives CDR1 SEHNR, CDR2 FQNEAQ (reference sequence). CDR3 length: 15 residues. V was clipped by 5 bases and J by 6 bases, with 19 bases between them. The DNA for the CDR3 is TGTGCCAGCAGCCCCAGGGTGGGCATTCGGAATGGCTACACCTTC. Its protein is CASSPRVGIRNGYTF.

V is TRBV12-5 and J is TRBJ2-5; D not certain. Germline loops: CDR1 LGHNT, CDR2 FRNRAP. The V gene lost 5 bases and the J gene lost 5 bases, with 12 bases spanning the gap. The CDR3 is made up of 13 amino acids. CDR3 in DNA: TGTGCTAGTGGTCCTCGGTTGGGCGAGACCCAGTACTTC. Translated, it gives CASGPRLGETQYF. Based on the CDR3 plus reference TRBV12-5 and TRBJ2-5, the full variable domain is DARVTQTPRHKVTEMGQEVTMRCQPILGHNTVFWYRQTMMQGLELLAYFRNRAPLDDSGMPKDRFSAEMPDATLATLKIQPSEPRDSAVYFCASGPRLGETQYFGPGTRLLVL.

The chain's CDR3 is CASSITSGGNEKLFF. CDR3 bases: TGTGCCAGTAGTATCACCTCGGGGGGAAATGAAAAACTGTTTTTT. The chain links TRBV19 to TRBJ1-4, with a weak D call TRBD1 (5 bases). Germline loops: CDR1 LNHDA, CDR2 SQIVND (reference sequence). V was trimmed by 3 bases and J by 5 bases, leaving 13 bases between them. This CDR3 has 15 residues.

This clone was recorded once. This chain connects TRBV5-1 to TRBJ2-3, with TRBD2 matching over 9 bases. With 0 bases clipped from V and 0 bases from J, the junction kept 8 bases outside the gene matches. Germline CDR1 is SGHRS and CDR2 is YFSETQ. This CDR3 has 18 amino acids. CDR3 residues: CASSLGLAVGYSTDTQYF. CDR3 nucleotide sequence: TGCGCCAGCAGCTTGGGACTAGCGGTCGGTTATAGCACAGATACGCAGTATTTT.

This clone was seen just once. The chain joins TRBV2 to TRBJ2-5; 9 nucleotides align to TRBD2. The J call is uncertain, as TRBJ2-7 better fits the DNA end. Per the germline V gene, CDR1 is SNHLY and CDR2 is FYNNEI. The CDR3 has 13 amino acids. The chain's CDR3 is CASKGGRAYEQYF. The CDR3 DNA sequence: TGTGCCAGCAAGGGCGGGAGGGCCTACGAGCAGTACTTC.

This clone has a handful of counts. The chain couples TRBV2 to TRBJ2-7, with a weak D call TRBD1 (6 bases). V lost 4 bases and J 7 bases, leaving 14 bases between the germline ends. CDR1 is SNHLY, CDR2 FYNNEI, per germline. The CDR3 spans 13 residues. CDR3 nucleotides: TGTGCCAGCAGTGTTGAGACAGGTAATGAGCAGTACTTC. Protein: CASSVETGNEQYF.

The chain couples TRBV28 to TRBJ1-2, with D unresolved. Germline lookup yields CDR1 MDHEN and CDR2 SYDVKM. The CDR3 consists of 11 residues. The V end lost 3 bases, the J end lost 5 bases, and 4 bases lay between the germline ends. The CDR3 coding sequence is TGTGCCAGCAGTTTCGGGTATGGCTACACCTTC. This encodes CASSFGYGYTF.